The clone carrying this T cell receptor beta chain was counted a few times. A mixed TRB-A/B primer pool amplified rearranged TRB by multiplex touch-down PCR. TCRdb re-derived calls from the multiplex PCR reads in MiXCR, one entry per CDR3 protein. The sample comprises about 13,000 distinct CDR3 sequences, 35% of which are singletons, and roughly 6.7% rests with the top ten. Amplification of TCR beta used genomic DNA extracted from peripheral blood. This sample stems from a study of T cell repertoires in aging, cancer and after chemotherapy. Study at large: Donor ages fell into six groups from 30 or younger up to 70 or older.

The sequence was collected from a human donor in good health. The donor label of this sample is uncertain. Material: blood.

The CDR3 here is CASRLGTVETQYF. Here the CDR3 DNA reads TGTGCCAGCAGGCTCGGGACAGTTGAGACCCAGTACTTC. This sequence joins TRBV6-5 and TRBJ2-5, with 7 bases fitting TRBD1. V was pared by 6 bases and J by 5 bases, with 6 bases of the junction left unmatched. This CDR3 has 13 amino acids. Per germline, CDR1 MNHEY and CDR2 SVGAGI.